The TCR beta chain under discussion was sequenced for a study of blood T cell repertoires in COVID-19. Whole-study context: The United States, Italy and Spain supplied acute and convalescent COVID-19 samples. PBMCs, B-cell-depleted T cells, or T cells provided the cDNA or gDNA that made up the material.

In the original analysis: Estimated nucleated cell counts came from reference gene primer amplification. Clones were sequenced by immunoSEQ multiplex PCR, and TCRdb holds only the in-frame ones, with some missing. Clone size and V and J calls were adopted from that table, with D and trimming inferred from the DNA. The table has 60,000 to 75,000 clones, approximately 80% seen once. The CDR3 spans 12 residues. J gave up 11 bases and V 6 bases, and 6 bases lay outside the gene matches. This receptor was identified in an elderly woman with acute or convalescent COVID-19. Sequences were obtained from peripheral blood. The chain has TRBV12-3 or TRBV12-4 and TRBJ1-1; TRBD1 matches at 10 bases. CDR3: CASRAGTGAAFF. The CDR3 DNA reads TGTGCCAGCAGGGCCGGGACAGGGGCGGCTTTCTTT.